Listed below are T cell receptor beta chains from one sample, sequenced in a study of PD-1 blockade in classical Hodgkin lymphoma. Repertoires were generated with immunoSEQ multiplex PCR, while TCRdb's copy carries only in-frame clones and drops some. Of 120,000 to 150,000 clones detected, under 85% appear once; the ten largest clones hold 7.5% to 10%. Source: peripheral blood mononuclear cells (PBMCs), taken before the second cycle of nivolumab. Receptors were obtained from a human donor with classical Hodgkin lymphoma. CDR3s include the opening cysteine and the closing phenylalanine or tryptophan. A D gene is named only where the DNA matches it firmly. For some rows the clone size is stated as once, few or many, or as a class when expanded; others skip it.

j_call clone_size d_call v_call cdr3_nt cdr3_aa
TRBJ1-2 few NA TRBV2 TGTGCCAGCAGTGACGGCAGCGGCCTCTATGGCTACACCTTC CASSDGSGLYGYTF
TRBJ1-1 NA NA TRBV6-5 TGTGCCAGCAGTGTCCAGATAAACACTGAAGCTTTCTTT CASSVQINTEAFF
TRBJ1-2 NA TRBD1 TRBV5-6 TGTGCCAGCAGCTTGCGGGGACAGGGGCACTATGGCTACACCTTC CASSLRGQGHYGYTF
TRBJ2-1 NA TRBD2 TRBV6-5 TGTGCCAGCAGTTCCTCCGGGACTAAGCTTGGGGAGCAGTTCTTC CASSSSGTKLGEQFF
TRBJ2-6 many NA TRBV18 TGTGCCAGCTCACCGAATTTCGACCCTGGGGCCAACGTCCTGACTTTC CASSPNFDPGANVLTF
TRBJ1-2 NA NA TRBV6-5 TGTGCCAGCAGTCCGTTATCCTCAAGACGTGGCTACACCTTC CASSPLSSRRGYTF
TRBJ2-3 NA TRBD2 TRBV7-3 TGTGCCAGCAGCCCGTCGGGAGGGTGGCCAGATACGCAGTATTTT CASSPSGGWPDTQYF
TRBJ1-4 NA NA TRBV6-6 TGTGCCAGCACCCCAGGGCCGGGACGGGTGTTTTTT CASTPGPGRVFF
TRBJ2-7 NA NA TRBV6-1 TGTGCCAGCAGGAAAGGGACTCTTTCCTCCTACGAGCAGTACTTC CASRKGTLSSYEQYF
TRBJ2-1 few NA TRBV10-3 TGTGCCATCAGCTACAGGGTTGAGGAGCAGTTCTTC CAISYRVEEQFF
TRBJ2-1 NA NA TRBV5-4 TGTGCCAGCAGCTTGACCTTGACGGGGAAAGGGTACAATGAGCAGTTCTTC CASSLTLTGKGYNEQFF
TRBJ2-5 NA NA TRBV11-2 TGTGCCAGCAGCTTAGACAGGGGTTGGGTGGAGACCCAGTACTTC CASSLDRGWVETQYF
TRBJ2-5 NA NA TRBV11-1 TGTGCCAGCAGCTATGGACGGAAAGAGACCCAGTACTTC CASSYGRKETQYF
TRBJ2-4 NA TRBD1 TRBV11-2 TGTGCCAGCAGCTTAAGGGAGCAGGGGGCTGACATTCAGTACTTC CASSLREQGADIQYF
TRBJ1-5 NA NA TRBV2 TGTGCCAGCCGGGACACCAATCAGCCCCAGCATTTT CASRDTNQPQHF
TRBJ1-2 NA NA TRBV27 TGTGCCAGCAGTTCTCGGACAAGGCAAGCGGGGTACTATGGCTACACCTTC CASSSRTRQAGYYGYTF
TRBJ2-2 NA NA TRBV7-3 TGTGCCAGCAGCTTAATGGGAGCGAACACCGGGGAGCTGTTTTTT CASSLMGANTGELFF
TRBJ1-2 NA NA TRBV28 TGTGCCAGCAAGGACGGAGGGGCGGGGAATGGCTACACCTTC CASKDGGAGNGYTF
TRBJ2-1 NA NA TRBV9 TGTGCCAGCAGCGAAAGCCGGTACTACAATGAGCAGTTCTTC CASSESRYYNEQFF
TRBJ1-2 NA NA TRBV10-3 TGTGCCATCAGCCCCGGGCCTGAGGGCTACACCTTC CAISPGPEGYTF
TRBJ2-1 NA TRBD1 TRBV28 TGTGCCAGCAGTGCAGGGGGCGCGGGAAATGAGCAGTTCTTC CASSAGGAGNEQFF
TRBJ1-6 NA TRBD1 TRBV5-5 TGTGCCAGCAGCTTGGTAGACAGGGGACGTTCACCCCTCCACTTT CASSLVDRGRSPLHF
TRBJ2-7 NA TRBD2 TRBV5-4 TGTGCCAGCAGCTTGGAGGCTAGCGGGAGGACCCTCTCCTACGAGCAGTACTTC CASSLEASGRTLSYEQYF
TRBJ2-3 NA NA TRBV16 TGTGCCAGCAGCCAATACGGCACAGATACGCAGTATTTT CASSQYGTDTQYF
TRBJ1-2 NA TRBD1 TRBV28 TGTGCCAGCAGTTTAACTACAGGGGCGGGCTATGGCTACACCTTC CASSLTTGAGYGYTF
TRBJ2-7 NA NA TRBV4-2 TGTGCCAGCAGCCAAGGGAACTACTACGAGCAGTACTTC CASSQGNYYEQYF
TRBJ1-2 NA TRBD1 TRBV5-6 TGTGCCAGCAGCTTAGGGACAGCTGGCTACACCTTC CASSLGTAGYTF
TRBJ1-5 NA NA TRBV28 TGTGCCAGCAGTTTGGTTGGCAATCAGCCCCAGCATTTT CASSLVGNQPQHF
TRBJ2-1 NA TRBD1 TRBV5-4 TGTGCCAGCAGCCTGAGGACAGGTAACAATGAGCAGTTCTTC CASSLRTGNNEQFF
TRBJ2-2 NA TRBD2 TRBV27 TGTGCCAGCTCAATAGCGGGAGGGCGGACCGGGGAGCTGTTTTTT CASSIAGGRTGELFF
TRBJ2-1 NA NA TRBV11-3 TGTGCCAGCAGCTCCATGGGGGTCTATGAGCAGTTCTTC CASSSMGVYEQFF
TRBJ1-1 few NA TRBV7-3 TGTGCCAGCAGCTTAACAGGTTACACTGAAGCTTTCTTT CASSLTGYTEAFF
TRBJ1-1 NA TRBD1 TRBV5-8 TGTGCCAGCAGCTTGGGAAGGGGGCCGCGCAACACTGAAGCTTTCTTT CASSLGRGPRNTEAFF
TRBJ1-2 NA TRBD1 TRBV7-6 TGTGCCAGCAGCCCCGGGACAGGGGGCTATGGCTACACCTTC CASSPGTGGYGYTF
TRBJ1-5 NA TRBD1 TRBV5-1 TGCGCCAGCAGCTTGGGACAGGGGGATCAGCCCCAGCATTTT CASSLGQGDQPQHF
TRBJ2-7 NA NA TRBV6-6 TGTGTCACGAAAAGGGCCCAGGGTGACACCTACGAGCAGTACTTC CVTKRAQGDTYEQYF
TRBJ1-2 NA TRBD1 TRBV27 TGTGCCAGCAGTTTATTAGGGGGCGCGAGGTATGGCTACACCTTC CASSLLGGARYGYTF
TRBJ1-2 NA TRBD1 TRBV30 TGTGCCTGGAGTGGGGGGGACAGGGGAAACTATGGCTACACCTTC CAWSGGDRGNYGYTF
TRBJ2-7 NA NA TRBV10-3 TGTGCCATCAGTGAGTTGCGAGGGACCGAGCAGTACTTC CAISELRGTEQYF
TRBJ2-3 NA NA TRBV9 TGTGCCAGCAGCCTAAGCGGGCGGGACACAGATACGCAGTATTTT CASSLSGRDTDTQYF
TRBJ2-6 NA TRBD1 TRBV15 TGTGCCACCAGCGGCGGGTGGGGGCGACAGGGTCAGGCTGGGGCCAACGTCCTGACTTTC CATSGGWGRQGQAGANVLTF
TRBJ1-4 once TRBD1 TRBV19 TGTGCCAGTAGTAACAGGGGATCGACTAATGAAAAACTGTTTTTT CASSNRGSTNEKLFF
TRBJ1-2 NA NA TRBV7-9 TGTGCCAGCAGCTTAGACACTCTTCAAGGGGGCTACACCTTC CASSLDTLQGGYTF
TRBJ2-7 NA TRBD1 TRBV5-1 TGCGCCAGCAGCTCCTACCGACAGGGTACCTACGAGCAGTACTTC CASSSYRQGTYEQYF
TRBJ1-2 NA NA TRBV6-5 TGTGCCAGCAGTCTCGAGGGGCGGCACTATGGCTACACCTTC CASSLEGRHYGYTF
TRBJ1-2 NA NA TRBV7-3 TGTGCCAGCAGCTTAGTCAGGGGATATTTCGATGGCTACACCTTC CASSLVRGYFDGYTF
TRBJ2-5 once NA TRBV4-2 TGTGCCAGCAGCCAGACTAGACAGGTCCAAGAGACCCAGTACTTC CASSQTRQVQETQYF
TRBJ2-1 NA NA TRBV6-5 TGTGCCAGCAAGGAGGCCTCCTACAATGAGCAGTTCTTC CASKEASYNEQFF